This entry features one T cell receptor (beta chain) sequence. It has no known antigen specificity. No per-base quality is available; no much larger clone lies one base away. The cohort was made up of about 670 healthy bone marrow donors. At the time of sampling, every cohort member was nominally healthy, though immune exposures that went unrecorded were likely present. The donor was CMV seronegative and belonged to the group of under 400 seronegative cohort members. A peripheral blood sample was provided by each donor, and peripheral blood mononuclear cells were used for TCR beta sequencing. Genomic DNA was extracted from the blood cell samples with the Qiagen DNeasy Blood Extraction Kit. This entry belongs to a study of cytomegalovirus exposure and HLA in healthy donors (dated by TCRdb to about 2017). Background for the entire study: In an earlier analysis of under 750 of the donors, 276 Gb of sequence data and 117 million unique TCR beta sequences from approximately 180 million T cells were reported. About 330 gigabases of sequencing data and around 80 million unique TCR sequences made up an early release that covered several hundred HLA-typed donors. Of the roughly 390 genotyped donors, over 70% fell in the genetic ancestry cluster associated with self-reported Caucasian donors. The aim of the study was to test whether cataloging public T cell receptors could identify signatures of past pathogen exposure. The T cell repertoires of about 700 subjects were profiled by immunosequencing and related to cytomegalovirus serostatus. Besides the first cohort of 666 subjects, a separate validation cohort made up of 120 different subjects was used. The study combined high-throughput TCR immunosequencing, statistical association of individual TCRs with disease status, and machine learning to predict cytomegalovirus infection status. A later analysis re-examined previously published TCR beta repertoires from several hundred donors and added high-resolution HLA genotyping to investigate patterns of TCR occurrence. The later analysis used no new phenotypic data to find candidate immune exposures, relying instead on TCR beta sequences and their occurrence across donors. An earlier analysis of fewer than 700 of the donors applied high-throughput TCR beta sequencing to assess whether each TCR beta V gene segment acted as functional or pseudogenic. Alongside the repertoire data, information on donor age, sex, ethnicity and CMV serostatus was compiled. Genome-wide SNP genotypes for about 60% of the roughly 700 donors were used in a later genetic analysis, which treated that subset as a discovery cohort. Every discovery cohort repertoire had been produced on one sequencing platform. HLA typing covered class I and class II loci at four-digit resolution. The number of typed donors differed by locus: about 620-640 for A, B, C, DRB1 and DQB1; 522 for DQA1; approximately 600 for DPA1; and roughly 470 for DPB1. A few DR-DQ haplotypes were handled as single units for association and clustering because linkage in the cohort was strong. Among about 360 genotyped donors of the cohort, an average of about 240,000 unique TCR beta nucleotide sequences were sequenced per donor, around 18% of them non-productive.

The library was prepared using the immunoSEQ multiplex PCR assay. The multiplex PCR relied on a mix of 60 forward primers for TCR Vbeta segments and 13 reverse primers for TCR Jbeta segments. Amplification of the CDR3 region of rearranged TCR beta genes was performed with a multiplex PCR assay on genomic DNA. On the Illumina HiSeq System, the amplified TCR beta libraries were sequenced as 87-base-pair reads. The authors processed their data as follows. A later analysis counted tens of millions of unique TCR beta chains across the 666 repertoires, and approximately 11 million of these chains were shared by at least two donors. To remove PCR and sequencing errors, raw reads were error-corrected and collapsed into unique sequences using a nearest-neighbor algorithm that merged closely related sequences. V, D and J gene segments were assigned by aligning CDR3 sequences to IMGT reference sequences. For a sequence to be retained, at least a six-nucleotide match to both a V gene segment and a J gene segment was required. A rearrangement counted as productive if the CDR3 had no stop codons and remained in frame with V and J, and every other rearrangement counted as non-productive. CDR3 was defined according to IMGT convention as the region running from the second conserved V-encoded cysteine to the conserved J-encoded phenylalanine. The earlier analysis of about 560 of the donors excluded any sequence lacking an unambiguous match to a single V gene segment. In an earlier analysis of around 590 of the donors, a V segment was called functional when productive rearrangements were above 56.7%, and segregating when the standard deviation between donors exceeded 5%. A statistical classification framework was built for diagnosing cytomegalovirus status from the catalog of TCR beta chain sequences. V and J gene assignment, in a later analysis, came from comparing TCR nucleotide sequences with IMGT/GENE-DB human TR gene sequences. Using the TCRdist pipeline, a later analysis assigned CDR3 sequences along with most-parsimonious VDJ recombination scenarios. A later analysis defined each TCR beta chain by its CDR3 amino acid sequence plus V-gene family, and excluded reads lacking a unique V-gene family. In a later analysis, approximately 590 highly shared, low-generation-probability nucleotide sequences were removed to address suspected cross-contamination and a sequencing artifact. In a later analysis, a clonal expansion index for each public chain was calculated from normalized within-repertoire ranks of inferred template counts. In a later analysis, generation probabilities were computed using a VDJ recombination model fitted to out-of-frame rearrangements, and the results were checked against IGoR. In a later analysis, hypergeometric tests were used to score TCR-TCR, TCR-HLA and TCR-CMV co-occurrence, with a repertoire-size bias correction applied to TCR pairs. False discovery rates were estimated in a later analysis by permuting HLA or CMV assignments 20 times. A later analysis grouped co-occurring TCRs with DBSCAN, adding TCRdist sequence similarity when clustering within HLA-allele-positive subsets. For co-occurrence clustering, repertoires with fewer than 30,000 or more than 120,000 public chains were excluded, along with roughly 5 repertoires with anomalous nucleotide sharing. TCRdb holds this immuneACCESS table with in-frame rearrangements only. Some clones are missing; in checked studies, unresolved V genes explain under half, and the rest has no known cause. V, J and clone size are those of that table, while D and trimming were read from the DNA. This sample has approximately 150,000 clones in its table, and around 79% of those were observed once. About 4.6% of the sample goes to the ten largest clones.

The paper's findings and limits, for the study overall: According to a later analysis, parvovirus B19, influenza, CMV and Epstein-Barr virus appeared linked to several top co-occurrence clusters. Cytomegalovirus status was reported to be diagnosed by the classifier with high specificity and sensitivity in both the original and validation cohorts. In the study, 150 to 200 TCR beta chains were listed as associated with cytomegalovirus. In a later analysis, some 17,000 TCR beta sequences were associated with specific HLA alleles at a false discovery rate of 0.05. In a later analysis, the rate of TCR association differed among HLA loci, with DRB1 alleles having the most associated TCRs and HLA-C alleles having the fewest. For the cohort, immune exposure information was limited to CMV serostatus. Most CMV-associated TCR beta chains appeared to be HLA-restricted in a later analysis, and the HLA associations seemed to be driven largely by CMV exposure. The sequencing pipeline was judged likely to have produced a cluster of highly shared sequence variants as a technical artifact. In a later genetic analysis, fewer N-insertions in productive TCRs were reported among donors in an Asian-associated ancestry cluster than the roughly 670-donor mean. Sequencing depth was assumed to be roughly uniform across donors in the presence/absence analyses, though that assumption may not hold. A further reported finding was that TCR beta sequences accurately predicted the HLA-A and HLA-B alleles for most subjects in the first cohort. Correlated functional status among segregating V segments might be attributable to linkage disequilibrium, but an unknown experimental factor could not be ruled out. Most TCR sequences were seen in very few donors, while some public TCRs were found in many individuals. Because counts were too low, some 17 rarely observed V segments, including chromosome 9 orphons, were left out of the earlier analysis of several hundred of the donors. An association between a missense DCLRE1C variant and V-gene and J-gene trimming of TCR beta chains was found in a later genetic analysis and replicated in an independent cohort. Because HLA typing was missing for some donors at each locus, association tests included only the typed subset. In vitro tests confirmed that a few of the cytomegalovirus-associated TCR beta chains recognize cytomegalovirus antigens. Strong co-occurrence of HLA alleles, especially DR and DQ, made assigning TCR associations to individual alleles difficult. In this cohort, only TCR beta chains were sequenced, and detectable features were limited by the absence of alpha or paired-chain data. An earlier analysis of some 560 of the donors showed that most TCR beta V segments appeared in productive rearrangements either about 87% or about 30% of the time, which broadly matched IMGT annotations. In a later analysis, HLA-associated TCR beta chains were found to be more clonally expanded and to have lower generation probabilities than equally common non-associated chains. According to the authors, the approach could potentially be generalized to other disease states and immunological phenotypes.

This receptor was obtained from a man aged 35 to 55 in good health and CMV-seronegative. Material for sequencing was PBMCs.

The CDR3 sequence is CASSEVASSYEQYF. Read as DNA, the sequence is TGTGCCAGCAGTGAAGTTGCGAGCTCCTACGAGCAGTACTTC. Recombination joined TRBV2 with TRBJ2-7; confidence is insufficient to name the D gene. As encoded in the germline V gene, CDR1 is SNHLY while CDR2 is FYNNEI. Including cysteine and phenylalanine, the CDR3 has 14 amino acids. Here the CDR3 DNA is all that survives: 42 bases in frame from base 1. V drops 1 base and J drops 0 bases, leaving 7 bases in between.